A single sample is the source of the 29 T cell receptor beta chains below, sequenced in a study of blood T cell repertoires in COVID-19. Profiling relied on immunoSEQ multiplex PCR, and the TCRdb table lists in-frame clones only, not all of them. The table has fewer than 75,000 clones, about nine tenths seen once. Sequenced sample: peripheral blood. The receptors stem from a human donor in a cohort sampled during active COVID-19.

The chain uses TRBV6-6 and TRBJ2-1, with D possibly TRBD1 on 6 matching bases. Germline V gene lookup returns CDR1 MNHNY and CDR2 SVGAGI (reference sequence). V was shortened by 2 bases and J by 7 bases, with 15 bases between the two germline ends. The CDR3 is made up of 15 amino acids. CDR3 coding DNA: TGTGCCAGCAGTTACGGACAGAAGGTGGGAAATGAGCAGTTCTTC. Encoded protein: CASSYGQKVGNEQFF.

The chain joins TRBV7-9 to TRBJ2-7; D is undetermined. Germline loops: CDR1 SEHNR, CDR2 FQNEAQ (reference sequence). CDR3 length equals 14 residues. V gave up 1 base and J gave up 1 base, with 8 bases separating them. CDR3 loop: CASSLDPGSYEQYF. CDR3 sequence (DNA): TGTGCCAGCAGCTTAGATCCGGGTTCCTACGAGCAGTACTTC. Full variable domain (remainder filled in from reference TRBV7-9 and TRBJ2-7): DTGVSQNPRHKITKRGQNVTFRCDPISEHNRLYWYRQTLGQGPEFLTYFQNEAQLEKSRLLSDRFSAERPKGSFSTLEIQRTEQGDSAMYLCASSLDPGSYEQYFGPGTRLTVT.

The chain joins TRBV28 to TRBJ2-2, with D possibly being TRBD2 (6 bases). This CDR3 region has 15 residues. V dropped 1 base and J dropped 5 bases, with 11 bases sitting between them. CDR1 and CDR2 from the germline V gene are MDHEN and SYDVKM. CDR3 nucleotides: TGTGCCAGCAGTTTATCGAAGGGGAGGACCGGGGAGCTGTTTTTT. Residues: CASSLSKGRTGELFF.

The DNA for the CDR3 is TGTGCCACCAGTGGGGCAGGGAAAAGTGAGCAGTTCTTC. It specifies CATSGAGKSEQFF. V gene TRBV24-1 combines with J gene TRBJ2-1, with D possibly TRBD1 on 5 matching bases. Germline CDR1 is KGHDR and CDR2 is SFDVKD. CDR3 length: 13 amino acids. Trimming shortened V by 5 bases and J by 9 bases, and 13 bases separated the two germline ends.

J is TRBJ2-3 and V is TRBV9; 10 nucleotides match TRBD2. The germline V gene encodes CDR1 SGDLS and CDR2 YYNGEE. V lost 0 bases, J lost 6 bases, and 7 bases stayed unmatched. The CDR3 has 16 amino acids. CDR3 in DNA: TGTGCCAGCAGCGTAGGGGATAGCGGGAGGAAGGATACGCAGTATTTT. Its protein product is CASSVGDSGRKDTQYF.

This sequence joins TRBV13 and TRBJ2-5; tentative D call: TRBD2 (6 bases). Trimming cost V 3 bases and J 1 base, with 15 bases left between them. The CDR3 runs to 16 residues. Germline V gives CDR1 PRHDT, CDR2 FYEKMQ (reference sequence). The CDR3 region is CASSLERGGRQETQYF. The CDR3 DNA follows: TGTGCCAGCAGCTTGGAAAGGGGAGGTCGCCAAGAGACCCAGTACTTC.

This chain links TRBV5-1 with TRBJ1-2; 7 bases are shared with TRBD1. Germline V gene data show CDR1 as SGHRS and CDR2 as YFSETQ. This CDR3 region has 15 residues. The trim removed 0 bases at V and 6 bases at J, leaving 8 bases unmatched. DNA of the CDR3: TGCGCCAGCAGCTTGGCACCGCGACAGGGTAATGGCTACACCTTC. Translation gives CASSLAPRQGNGYTF. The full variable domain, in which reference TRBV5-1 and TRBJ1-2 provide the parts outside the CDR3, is KAGVTQTPRYLIKTRGQQVTLSCSPISGHRSVSWYQQTPGQGLQFLFEYFSETQRNKGNFPGRFSGRQFSNSRSEMNVSTLELGDSALYLCASSLAPRQGNGYTFGSGTRLTVV.

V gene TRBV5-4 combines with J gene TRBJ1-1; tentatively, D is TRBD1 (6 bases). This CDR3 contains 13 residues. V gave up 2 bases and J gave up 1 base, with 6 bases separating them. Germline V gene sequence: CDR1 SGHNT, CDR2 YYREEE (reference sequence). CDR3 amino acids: CASSLQGNTEAFF. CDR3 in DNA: TGTGCCAGCAGCTTACAGGGGAACACTGAAGCTTTCTTT.

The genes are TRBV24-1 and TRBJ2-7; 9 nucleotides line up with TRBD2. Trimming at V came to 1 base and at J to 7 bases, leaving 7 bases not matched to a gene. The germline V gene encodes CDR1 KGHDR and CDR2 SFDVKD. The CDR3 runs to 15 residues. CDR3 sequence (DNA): TGTGCCACCAGTGATTTTGGGCTAGCGGGATGGGAGCAGTACTTC. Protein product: CATSDFGLAGWEQYF.

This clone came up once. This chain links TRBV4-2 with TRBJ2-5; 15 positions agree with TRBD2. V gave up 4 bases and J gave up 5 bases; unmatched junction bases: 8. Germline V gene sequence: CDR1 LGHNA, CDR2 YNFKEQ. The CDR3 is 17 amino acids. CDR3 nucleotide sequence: TGTGCCAGCAGCCCCGGGACTAGCGGGAGGCCCGGGGAGACCCAGTACTTC. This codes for CASSPGTSGRPGETQYF.

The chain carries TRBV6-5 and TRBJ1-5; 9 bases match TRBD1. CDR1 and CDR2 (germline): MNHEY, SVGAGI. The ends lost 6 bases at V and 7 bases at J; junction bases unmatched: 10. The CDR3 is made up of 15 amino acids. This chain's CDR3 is CASSRDREGRQPQHF. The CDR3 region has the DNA TGTGCCAGCAGCAGGGACAGGGAGGGTCGGCAGCCCCAGCATTTT.

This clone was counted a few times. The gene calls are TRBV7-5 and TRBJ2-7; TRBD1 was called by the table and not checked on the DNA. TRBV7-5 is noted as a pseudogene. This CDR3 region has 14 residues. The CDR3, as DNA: TGTGCCAGAAGACATCGGGACATCTCCTACGAGCAGTACTTC. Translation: CARRHRDISYEQYF.

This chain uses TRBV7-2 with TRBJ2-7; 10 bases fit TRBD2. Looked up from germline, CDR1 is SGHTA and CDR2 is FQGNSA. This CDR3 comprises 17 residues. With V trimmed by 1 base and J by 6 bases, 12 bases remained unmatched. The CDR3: CASSLGQSSGSRFEQYF. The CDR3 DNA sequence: TGTGCCAGCAGCTTAGGGCAATCTAGCGGGAGTCGGTTCGAGCAGTACTTC. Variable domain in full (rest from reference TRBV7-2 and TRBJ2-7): GAGVSQSPSNKVTEKGKDVELRCDPISGHTALYWYRQSLGQGLEFLIYFQGNSAPDKSGLPSDRFSAERTGGSVSTLTIQRTQQEDSAVYLCASSLGQSSGSRFEQYFGPGTRLTVT.

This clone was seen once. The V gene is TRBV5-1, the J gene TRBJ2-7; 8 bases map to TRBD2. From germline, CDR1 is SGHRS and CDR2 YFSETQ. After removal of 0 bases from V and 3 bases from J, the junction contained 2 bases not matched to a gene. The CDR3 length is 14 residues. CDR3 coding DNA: TGCGCCAGCAGCTTGGCCGGGGGGGACTACGAGCAGTACTTC. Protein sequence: CASSLAGGDYEQYF.

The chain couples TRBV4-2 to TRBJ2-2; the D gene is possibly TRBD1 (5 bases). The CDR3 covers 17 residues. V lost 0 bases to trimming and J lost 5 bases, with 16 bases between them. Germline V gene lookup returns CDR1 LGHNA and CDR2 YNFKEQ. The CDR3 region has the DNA TGTGCCAGCAGCCAAGAATTGGGGCCAGGCCGGACCGGGGAGCTGTTTTTT. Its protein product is CASSQELGPGRTGELFF.

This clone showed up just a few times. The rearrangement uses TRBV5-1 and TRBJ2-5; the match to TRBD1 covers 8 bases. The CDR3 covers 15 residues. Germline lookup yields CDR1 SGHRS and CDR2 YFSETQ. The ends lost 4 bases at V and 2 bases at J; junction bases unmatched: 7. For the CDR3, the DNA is TGCGCCAGCAGCCCGGACAGGGTTGGGCAAGAGACCCAGTACTTC. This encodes CASSPDRVGQETQYF.

CDR3 in DNA: TGTGCCAGCGGGACAGGGATCCAAAGGTATTTT. It encodes CASGTGIQRYF. The genes are TRBV27 and TRBJ2-3; 9 nucleotides line up with TRBD1. Germline V gene sequence: CDR1 MNHEY, CDR2 SMNVEV (reference sequence). The CDR3 contains 11 residues. Trimming cost V 8 bases and J 14 bases; bases outside gene matches: 8.

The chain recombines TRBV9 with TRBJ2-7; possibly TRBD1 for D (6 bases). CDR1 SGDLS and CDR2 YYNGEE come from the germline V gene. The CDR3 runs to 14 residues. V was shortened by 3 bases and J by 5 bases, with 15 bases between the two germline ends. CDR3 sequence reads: CASSGQVGIDEQYF. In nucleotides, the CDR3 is TGTGCCAGCAGCGGACAGGTCGGGATCGACGAGCAGTACTTC.

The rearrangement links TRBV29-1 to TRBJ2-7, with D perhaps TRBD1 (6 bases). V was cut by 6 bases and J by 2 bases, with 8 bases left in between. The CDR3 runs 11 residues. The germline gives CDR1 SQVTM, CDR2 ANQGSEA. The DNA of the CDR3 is TGCAGCGTGGGACAAACCTACGAGCAGTACTTC. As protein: CSVGQTYEQYF.

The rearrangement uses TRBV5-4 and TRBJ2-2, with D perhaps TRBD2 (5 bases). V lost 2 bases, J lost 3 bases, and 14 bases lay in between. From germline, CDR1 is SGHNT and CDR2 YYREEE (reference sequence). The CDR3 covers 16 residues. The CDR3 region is CASSLVGQEDTGELFF. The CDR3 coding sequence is TGTGCCAGCAGCTTAGTTGGGCAGGAGGACACCGGGGAGCTGTTTTTT.

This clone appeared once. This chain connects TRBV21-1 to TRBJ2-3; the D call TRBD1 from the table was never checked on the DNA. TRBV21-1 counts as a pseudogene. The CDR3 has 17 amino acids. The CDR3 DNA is TGTGCCAGCAGCAAAGAGGACAGGACACCTAGCACAGATACGCAGTATTTT. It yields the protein CASSKEDRTPSTDTQYF.

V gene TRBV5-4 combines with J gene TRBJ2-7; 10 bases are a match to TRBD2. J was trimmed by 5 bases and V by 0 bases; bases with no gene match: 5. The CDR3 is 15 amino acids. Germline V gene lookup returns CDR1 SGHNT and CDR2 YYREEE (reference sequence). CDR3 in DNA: TGTGCCAGCAGCTTGGGTTCTAGCGGGAGCAACGAGCAGTACTTC. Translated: CASSLGSSGSNEQYF.

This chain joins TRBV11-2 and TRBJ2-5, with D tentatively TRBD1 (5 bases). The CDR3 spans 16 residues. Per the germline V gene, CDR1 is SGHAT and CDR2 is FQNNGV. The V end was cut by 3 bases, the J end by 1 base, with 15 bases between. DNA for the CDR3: TGTGCCAGCAGCTTCCAGGGTGTGTCGGGCCAAGAGACCCAGTACTTC. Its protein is CASSFQGVSGQETQYF.

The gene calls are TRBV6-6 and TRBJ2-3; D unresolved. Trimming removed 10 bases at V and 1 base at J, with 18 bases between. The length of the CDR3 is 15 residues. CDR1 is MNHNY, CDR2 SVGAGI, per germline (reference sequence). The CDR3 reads CATSPVAGGTDTQYF. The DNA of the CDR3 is TGTGCCACCTCACCCGTGGCAGGCGGCACAGATACGCAGTATTTT.

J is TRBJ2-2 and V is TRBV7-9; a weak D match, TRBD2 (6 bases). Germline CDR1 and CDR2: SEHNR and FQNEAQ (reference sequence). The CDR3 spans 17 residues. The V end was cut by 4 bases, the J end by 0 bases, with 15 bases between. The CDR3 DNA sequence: TGTGCCAGCAGCTCTCGGACTACCTCCTCGAACACCGGGGAGCTGTTTTTT. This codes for CASSSRTTSSNTGELFF.

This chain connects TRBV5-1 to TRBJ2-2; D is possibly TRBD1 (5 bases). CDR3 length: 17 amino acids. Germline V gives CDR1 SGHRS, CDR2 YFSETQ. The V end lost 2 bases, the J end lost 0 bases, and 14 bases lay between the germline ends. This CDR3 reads CASSLRTGEANTGELFF. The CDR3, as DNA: TGCGCCAGCAGCTTAAGAACAGGCGAAGCGAACACCGGGGAGCTGTTTTTT.

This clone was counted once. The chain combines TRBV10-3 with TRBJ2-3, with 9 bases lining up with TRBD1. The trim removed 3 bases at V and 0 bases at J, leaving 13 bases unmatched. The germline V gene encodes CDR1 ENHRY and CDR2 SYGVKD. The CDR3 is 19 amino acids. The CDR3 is CAISEHTGGKVLSTDTQYF. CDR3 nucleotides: TGTGCCATCAGTGAACATACAGGGGGCAAAGTACTCAGCACAGATACGCAGTATTTT.

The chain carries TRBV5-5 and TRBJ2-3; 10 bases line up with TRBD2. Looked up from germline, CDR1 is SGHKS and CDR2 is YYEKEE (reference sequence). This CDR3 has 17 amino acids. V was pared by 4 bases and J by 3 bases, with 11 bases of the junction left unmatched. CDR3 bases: TGTGCCAGCAGCGGGGGACAGCATAGCGGGGGGACAGATACGCAGTATTTT. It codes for CASSGGQHSGGTDTQYF. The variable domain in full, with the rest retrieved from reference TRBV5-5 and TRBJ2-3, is DAGVTQSPTHLIKTRGQQVTLRCSPISGHKSVSWYQQVLGQGPQFIFQYYEKEERGRGNFPDRFSARQFPNYSSELNVNALLLGDSALYLCASSGGQHSGGTDTQYFGPGTRLTVL.

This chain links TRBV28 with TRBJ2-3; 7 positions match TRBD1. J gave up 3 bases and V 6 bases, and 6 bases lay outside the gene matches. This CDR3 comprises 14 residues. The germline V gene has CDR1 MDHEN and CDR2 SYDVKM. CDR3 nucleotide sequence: TGTGCCAGCAGCTCAGGGGGACGGACAGATACGCAGTATTTT. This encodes CASSSGGRTDTQYF.